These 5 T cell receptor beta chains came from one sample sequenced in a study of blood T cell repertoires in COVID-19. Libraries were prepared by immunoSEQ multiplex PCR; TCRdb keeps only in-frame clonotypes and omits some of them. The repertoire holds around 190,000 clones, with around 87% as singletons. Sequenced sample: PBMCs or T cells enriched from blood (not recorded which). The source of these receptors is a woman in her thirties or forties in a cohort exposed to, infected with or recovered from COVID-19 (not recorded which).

This CDR3 is CASSPTGTGGGGYTF. The CDR3 DNA is TGTGCCAGCAGCCCCACCGGGACAGGGGGCGGTGGCTACACCTTC. The rearrangement uses TRBV7-9 and TRBJ1-2; 12 bases align to TRBD1. V lost 5 bases and J lost 7; bases outside the gene matches: 8. This CDR3 has 15 amino acids. Germline loops: CDR1 SEHNR, CDR2 FQNEAQ (reference sequence). Drawing the rest from reference TRBV7-9 and TRBJ1-2, the complete variable domain is DTGVSQNPRHKITKRGQNVTFRCDPISEHNRLYWYRQTLGQGPEFLTYFQNEAQLEKSRLLSDRFSAERPKGSFSTLEIQRTEQGDSAMYLCASSPTGTGGGGYTFGSGTRLTVV.

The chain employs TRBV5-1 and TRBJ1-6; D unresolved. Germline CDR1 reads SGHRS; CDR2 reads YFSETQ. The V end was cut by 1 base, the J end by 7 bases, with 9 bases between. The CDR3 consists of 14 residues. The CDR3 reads CASSLLRENSPLHF. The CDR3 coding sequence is TGCGCCAGCAGCTTGTTAAGGGAGAATTCACCCCTCCACTTT.

The CDR3 DNA follows: TGTGCCAGCAGTTTTACTAGCGGGGGGGTATACATTCAGTACTTC. This encodes CASSFTSGGVYIQYF. The chain is built from TRBV27 and TRBJ2-4, with 13 bases lining up with TRBD2. Looked up from germline, CDR1 is MNHEY and CDR2 is SMNVEV (reference sequence). The length of the CDR3 is 15 residues. V lost 3 bases, J lost 8 bases, and 4 bases stayed unmatched.

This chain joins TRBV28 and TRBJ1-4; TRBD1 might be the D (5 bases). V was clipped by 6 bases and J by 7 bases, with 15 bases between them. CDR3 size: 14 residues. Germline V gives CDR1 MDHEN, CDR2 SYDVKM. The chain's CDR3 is CASSPGVAGEKLFF. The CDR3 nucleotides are TGTGCCAGCAGCCCGGGGGTGGCAGGTGAAAAACTGTTTTTT.

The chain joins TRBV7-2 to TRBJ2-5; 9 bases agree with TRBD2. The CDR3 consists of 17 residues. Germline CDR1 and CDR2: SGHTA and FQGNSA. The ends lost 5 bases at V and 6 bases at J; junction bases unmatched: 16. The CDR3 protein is CASSPLGISGSGKTQYF. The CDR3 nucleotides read TGTGCCAGCAGCCCTTTAGGGATTAGCGGGAGCGGAAAGACCCAGTACTTC.